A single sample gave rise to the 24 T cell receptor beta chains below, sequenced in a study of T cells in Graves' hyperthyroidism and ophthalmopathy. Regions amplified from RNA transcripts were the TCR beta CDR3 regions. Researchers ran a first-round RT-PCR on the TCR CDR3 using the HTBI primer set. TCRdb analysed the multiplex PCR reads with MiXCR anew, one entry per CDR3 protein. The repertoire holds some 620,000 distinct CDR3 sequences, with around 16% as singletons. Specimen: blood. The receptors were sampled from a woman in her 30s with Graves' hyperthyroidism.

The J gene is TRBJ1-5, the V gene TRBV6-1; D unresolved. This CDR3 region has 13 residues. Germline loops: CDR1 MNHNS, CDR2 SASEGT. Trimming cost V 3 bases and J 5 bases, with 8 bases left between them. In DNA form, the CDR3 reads TGTGCCAGCAGTGAGGCTGTGGATCAGCCCCAGCATTTT. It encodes CASSEAVDQPQHF.

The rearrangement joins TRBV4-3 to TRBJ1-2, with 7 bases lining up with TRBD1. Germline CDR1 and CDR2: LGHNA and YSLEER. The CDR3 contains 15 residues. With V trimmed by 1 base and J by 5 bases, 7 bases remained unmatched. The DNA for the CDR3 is TGCGCCAGCAGCCAAGGGGAGGGGGCATATTATGGCTACACCTTC. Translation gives CASSQGEGAYYGYTF.

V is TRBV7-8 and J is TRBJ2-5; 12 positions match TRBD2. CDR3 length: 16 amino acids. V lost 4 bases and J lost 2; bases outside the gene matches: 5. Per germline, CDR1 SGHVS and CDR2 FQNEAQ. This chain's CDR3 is CASSSTSGRRQETQYF. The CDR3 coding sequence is TGTGCCAGCAGCTCCACTAGCGGGAGGAGACAAGAGACCCAGTACTTC.

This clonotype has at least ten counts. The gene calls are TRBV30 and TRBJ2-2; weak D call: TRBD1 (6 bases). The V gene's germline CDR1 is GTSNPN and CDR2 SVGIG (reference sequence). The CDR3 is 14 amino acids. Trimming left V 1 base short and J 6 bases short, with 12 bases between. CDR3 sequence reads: CAWSGRGKAGELFF. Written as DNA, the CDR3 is TGTGCCTGGAGTGGCAGGGGAAAGGCCGGGGAGCTGTTTTTT.

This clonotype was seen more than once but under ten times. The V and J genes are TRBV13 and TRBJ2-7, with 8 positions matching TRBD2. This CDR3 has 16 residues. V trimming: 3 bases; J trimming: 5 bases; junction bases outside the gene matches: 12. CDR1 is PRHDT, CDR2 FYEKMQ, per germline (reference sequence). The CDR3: CASSFGTSGPLNEQYF. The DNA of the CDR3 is TGTGCCAGCAGCTTTGGCACTAGCGGCCCTCTAAACGAGCAGTACTTC.

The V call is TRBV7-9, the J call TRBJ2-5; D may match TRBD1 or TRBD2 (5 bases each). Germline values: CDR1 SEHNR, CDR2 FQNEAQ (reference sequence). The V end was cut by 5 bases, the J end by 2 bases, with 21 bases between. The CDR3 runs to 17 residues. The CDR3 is CASSTKGFGIKQETQYF. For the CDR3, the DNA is TGTGCCAGCAGCACAAAGGGGTTCGGGATTAAACAAGAGACCCAGTACTTC.

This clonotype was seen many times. As DNA, the CDR3 is TGTGCTAGTGGTTTGCCCCTATATGGCTACACCTTC. Residues: CASGLPLYGYTF. V gene TRBV12-5 combines with J gene TRBJ1-2; D gene ambiguous. The CDR3 is 12 amino acids. The germline gives CDR1 LGHNT, CDR2 FRNRAP. V lost 2 bases, J lost 5 bases, and 6 bases lay in between.

In DNA, the CDR3 is TGTGCCACCAGCGGACAGGGGTACGCTAATCAGCCCCAGCATTTT. This encodes CATSGQGYANQPQHF. The V and J genes are TRBV15 and TRBJ1-5, with 9 bases matching TRBD1. Germline CDR1 reads LNHNV; CDR2 reads YYDKDF (reference sequence). J gave up 4 bases and V 5 bases, and 6 bases lay outside the gene matches. This CDR3 comprises 15 residues.

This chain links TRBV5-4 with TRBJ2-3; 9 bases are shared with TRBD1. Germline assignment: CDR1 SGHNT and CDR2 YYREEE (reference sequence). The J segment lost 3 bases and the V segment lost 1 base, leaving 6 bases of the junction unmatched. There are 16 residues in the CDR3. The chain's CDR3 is CASSLKGTGRTDTQYF. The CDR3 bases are TGTGCCAGCAGCTTGAAGGGGACAGGGAGGACAGATACGCAGTATTTT.

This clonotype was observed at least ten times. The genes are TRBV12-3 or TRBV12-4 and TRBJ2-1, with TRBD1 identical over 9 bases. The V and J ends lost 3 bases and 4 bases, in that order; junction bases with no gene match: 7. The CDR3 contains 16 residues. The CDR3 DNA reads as TGTGCCAGCAGTTTTAGGGCGGGACAGGGTTACAATGAGCAGTTCTTC. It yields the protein CASSFRAGQGYNEQFF.

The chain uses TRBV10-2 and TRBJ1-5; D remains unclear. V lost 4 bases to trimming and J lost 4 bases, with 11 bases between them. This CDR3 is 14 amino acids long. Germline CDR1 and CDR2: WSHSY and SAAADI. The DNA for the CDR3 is TGCGCCAGCAGTGCATACGGAAGGAATCAGCCCCAGCATTTT. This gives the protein CASSAYGRNQPQHF.

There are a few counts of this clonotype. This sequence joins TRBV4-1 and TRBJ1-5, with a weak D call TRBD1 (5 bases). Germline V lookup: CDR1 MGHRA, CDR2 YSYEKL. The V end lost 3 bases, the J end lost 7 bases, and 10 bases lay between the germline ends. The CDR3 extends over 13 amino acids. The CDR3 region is CASSHQGSQPQHF. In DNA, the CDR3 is TGCGCCAGCAGCCACCAGGGCTCCCAGCCCCAGCATTTT.

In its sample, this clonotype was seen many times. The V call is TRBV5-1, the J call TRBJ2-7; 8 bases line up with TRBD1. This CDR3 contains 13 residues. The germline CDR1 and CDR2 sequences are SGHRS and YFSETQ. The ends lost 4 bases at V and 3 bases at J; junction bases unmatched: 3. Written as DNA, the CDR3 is TGCGCCAGCAGCCGACAGGGGCTCTACGAGCAGTACTTC. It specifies CASSRQGLYEQYF.

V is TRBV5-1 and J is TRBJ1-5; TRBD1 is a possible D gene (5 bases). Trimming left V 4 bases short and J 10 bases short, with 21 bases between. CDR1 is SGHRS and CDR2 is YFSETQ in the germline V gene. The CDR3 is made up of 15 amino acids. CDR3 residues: CASSPNTGSREPQHF. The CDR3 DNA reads TGCGCCAGCAGCCCGAATACCGGGAGCAGGGAACCCCAGCATTTT.

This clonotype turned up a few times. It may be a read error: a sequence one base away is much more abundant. In DNA, the CDR3 is TGTGCCAGCAGTTACCCACCGTTCTTAGGGCAGGGGCACTACAATGAGCAGTTCTTC. It encodes CASSYPPFLGQGHYNEQFF. The chain links TRBV6-2 or TRBV6-3 to TRBJ2-1; a weak D match, TRBD1 (6 bases). Germline loops: CDR1 MNHEY, CDR2 SVGEGT. This CDR3 has 19 amino acids. Trimming removed 2 bases at V and 3 bases at J, with 23 bases between.

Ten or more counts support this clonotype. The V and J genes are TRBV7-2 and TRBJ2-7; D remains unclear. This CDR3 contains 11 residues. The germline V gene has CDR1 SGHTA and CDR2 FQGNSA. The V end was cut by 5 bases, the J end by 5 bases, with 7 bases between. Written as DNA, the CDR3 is TGTGCCAGCAGCCTTAAAAACGAGCAGTACTTC. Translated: CASSLKNEQYF.

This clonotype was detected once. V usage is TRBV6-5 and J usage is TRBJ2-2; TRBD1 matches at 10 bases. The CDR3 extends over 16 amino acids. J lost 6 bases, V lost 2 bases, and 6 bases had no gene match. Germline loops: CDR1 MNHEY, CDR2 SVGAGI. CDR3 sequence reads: CASSYRDRGRAGELFF. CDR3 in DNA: TGTGCCAGCAGTTACCGGGACAGGGGACGGGCCGGGGAGCTGTTTTTT.

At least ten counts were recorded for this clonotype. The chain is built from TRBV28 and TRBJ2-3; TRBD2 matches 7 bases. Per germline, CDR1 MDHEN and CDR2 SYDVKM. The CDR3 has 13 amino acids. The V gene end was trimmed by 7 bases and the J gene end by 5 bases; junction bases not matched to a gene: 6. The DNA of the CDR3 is TGTGCCAGCACCGATTCGGGGGGAGATACGCAGTATTTT. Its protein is CASTDSGGDTQYF.

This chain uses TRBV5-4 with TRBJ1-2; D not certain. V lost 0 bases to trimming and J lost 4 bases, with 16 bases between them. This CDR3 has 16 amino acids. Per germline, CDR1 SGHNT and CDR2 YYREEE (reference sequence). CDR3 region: CASSLASGQLVYGYTF. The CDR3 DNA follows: TGTGCCAGCAGCTTGGCCTCCGGCCAGCTCGTCTATGGCTACACCTTC.

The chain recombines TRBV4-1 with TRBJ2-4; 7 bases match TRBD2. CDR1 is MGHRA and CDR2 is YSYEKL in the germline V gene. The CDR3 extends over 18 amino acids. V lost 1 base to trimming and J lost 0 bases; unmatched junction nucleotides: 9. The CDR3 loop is CASSQVVASGLAKNIQYF. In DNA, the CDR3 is TGCGCCAGCAGCCAAGTGGTGGCTAGCGGATTAGCCAAAAACATTCAGTACTTC.

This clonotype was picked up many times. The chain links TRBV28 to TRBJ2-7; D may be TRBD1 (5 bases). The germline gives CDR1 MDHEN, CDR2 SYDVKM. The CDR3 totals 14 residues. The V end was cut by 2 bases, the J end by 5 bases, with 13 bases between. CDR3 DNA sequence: TGTGCCAGCAGTTTACAAGGGGATGCACACGAGCAGTACTTC. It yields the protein CASSLQGDAHEQYF. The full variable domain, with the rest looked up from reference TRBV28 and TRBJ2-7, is DVKVTQSSRYLVKRTGEKVFLECVQDMDHENMFWYRQDPGLGLRLIYFSYDVKMKEKGDIPEGYSVSREKKERFSLILESASTNQTSMYLCASSLQGDAHEQYFGPGTRLTVT.

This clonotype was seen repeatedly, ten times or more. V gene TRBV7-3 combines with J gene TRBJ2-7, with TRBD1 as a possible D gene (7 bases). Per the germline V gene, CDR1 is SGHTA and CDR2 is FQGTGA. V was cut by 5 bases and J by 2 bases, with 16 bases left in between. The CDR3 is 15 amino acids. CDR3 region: CASSPAGGSPYEQYF. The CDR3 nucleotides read TGTGCCAGCAGCCCAGCAGGGGGGTCTCCCTACGAGCAGTACTTC.

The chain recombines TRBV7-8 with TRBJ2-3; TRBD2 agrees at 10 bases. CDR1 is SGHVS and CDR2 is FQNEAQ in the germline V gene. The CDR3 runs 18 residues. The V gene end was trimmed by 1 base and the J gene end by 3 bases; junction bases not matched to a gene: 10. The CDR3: CASSLVRASGSKTDTQYF. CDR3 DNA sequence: TGTGCCAGCAGCTTAGTAAGGGCTAGCGGGAGTAAAACAGATACGCAGTATTTT.

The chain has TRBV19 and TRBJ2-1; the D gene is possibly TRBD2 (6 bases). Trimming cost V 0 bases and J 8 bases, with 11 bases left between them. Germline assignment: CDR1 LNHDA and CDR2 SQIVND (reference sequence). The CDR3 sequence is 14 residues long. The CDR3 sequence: CASSIEPGVYEQFF. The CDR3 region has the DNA TGTGCCAGTAGTATAGAACCGGGGGTCTATGAGCAGTTCTTC.